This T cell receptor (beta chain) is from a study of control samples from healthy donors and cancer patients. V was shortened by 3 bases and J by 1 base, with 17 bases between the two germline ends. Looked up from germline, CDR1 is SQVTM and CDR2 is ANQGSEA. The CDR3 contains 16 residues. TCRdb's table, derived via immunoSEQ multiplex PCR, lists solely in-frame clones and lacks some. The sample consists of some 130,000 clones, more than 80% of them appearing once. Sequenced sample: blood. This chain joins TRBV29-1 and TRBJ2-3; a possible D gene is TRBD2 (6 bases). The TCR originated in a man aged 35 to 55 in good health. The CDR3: CSVDGVLTGGTDTQYF. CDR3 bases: TGCAGCGTTGACGGTGTTCTGACGGGGGGCACAGATACGCAGTATTTT.